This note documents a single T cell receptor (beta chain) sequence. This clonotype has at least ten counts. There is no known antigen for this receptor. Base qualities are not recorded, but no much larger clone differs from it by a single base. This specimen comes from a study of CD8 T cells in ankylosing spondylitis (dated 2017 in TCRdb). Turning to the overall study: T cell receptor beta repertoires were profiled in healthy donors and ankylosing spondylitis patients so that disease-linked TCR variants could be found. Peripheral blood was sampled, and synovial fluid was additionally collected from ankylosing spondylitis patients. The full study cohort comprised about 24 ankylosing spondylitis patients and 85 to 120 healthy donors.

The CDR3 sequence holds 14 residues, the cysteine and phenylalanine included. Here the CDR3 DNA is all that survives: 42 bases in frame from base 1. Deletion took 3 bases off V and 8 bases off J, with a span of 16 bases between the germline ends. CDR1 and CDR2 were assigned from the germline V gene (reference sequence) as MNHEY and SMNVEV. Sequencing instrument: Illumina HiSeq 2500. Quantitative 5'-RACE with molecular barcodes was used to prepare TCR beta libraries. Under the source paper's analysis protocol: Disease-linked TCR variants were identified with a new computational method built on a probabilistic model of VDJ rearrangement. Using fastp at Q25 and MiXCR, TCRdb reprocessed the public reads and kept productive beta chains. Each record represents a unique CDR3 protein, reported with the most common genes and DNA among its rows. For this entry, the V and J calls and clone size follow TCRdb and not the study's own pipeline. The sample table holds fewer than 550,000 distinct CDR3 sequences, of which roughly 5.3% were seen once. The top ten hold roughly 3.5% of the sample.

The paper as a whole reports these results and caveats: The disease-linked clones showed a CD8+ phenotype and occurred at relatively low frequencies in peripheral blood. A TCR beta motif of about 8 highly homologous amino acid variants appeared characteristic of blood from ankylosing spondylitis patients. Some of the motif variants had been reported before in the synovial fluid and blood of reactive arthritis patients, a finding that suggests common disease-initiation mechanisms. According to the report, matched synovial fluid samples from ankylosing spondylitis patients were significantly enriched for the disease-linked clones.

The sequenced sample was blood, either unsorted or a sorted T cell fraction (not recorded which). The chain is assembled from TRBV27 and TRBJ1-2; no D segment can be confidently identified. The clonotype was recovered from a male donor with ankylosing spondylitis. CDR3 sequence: CASSLMGALGGYTF. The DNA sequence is TGTGCCAGCAGTTTGATGGGAGCCCTTGGGGGCTACACCTTC.